The next 3 T cell receptor beta chains were all read from a single sample in a study of T cell repertoires in cytomegalovirus infection. TCRdb reprocessed the reads via MiXCR and lists one record per CDR3 protein. The table records fewer than 250,000 distinct CDR3 sequences, roughly 12% of them present only once. The sample was PBMCs. These TCRs come from a human donor in good health (CMV status not recorded). Some clones in this sample may be carry-over from other donors' samples.

This clonotype was detected many times. The CDR3 coding sequence is TGTGCCAGCAGTGCACCCGGTAGCAATCAGCCCCAGCATTTT. Translated, it gives CASSAPGSNQPQHF. This rearrangement joins TRBV28 to TRBJ1-5; the D is unclear. The CDR3 sequence is 14 residues long. Trimming stripped 5 bases from V and 0 bases from J, with 8 bases between. Germline lookup yields CDR1 MDHEN and CDR2 SYDVKM.

This clonotype was counted at least ten times. The chain joins TRBV7-2 to TRBJ1-3, with a possible D match to TRBD1 (6 bases). This CDR3 spans 16 amino acids. Germline V gene sequence: CDR1 SGHTA, CDR2 FQGNSA. Between the trimmed V and J ends, which lost 2 bases and 0 bases, there was a span of 11 bases. For the CDR3, the DNA is TGTGCCAGCAGCTTACAGGGGAGTTTCTCTGGAAACACCATATATTTT. The encoded protein is CASSLQGSFSGNTIYF.

At least ten counts were recorded for this clonotype. The chain uses TRBV28 and TRBJ2-5; D gene unclear. This CDR3 has 12 amino acids. Trimming shortened V by 6 bases and J by 5 bases, and 10 bases separated the two germline ends. The germline CDR1 and CDR2 sequences are MDHEN and SYDVKM. The CDR3 DNA reads TGTGCCAGCAGGGTTGGCAGCGAGACCCAGTACTTC. Its protein is CASRVGSETQYF.